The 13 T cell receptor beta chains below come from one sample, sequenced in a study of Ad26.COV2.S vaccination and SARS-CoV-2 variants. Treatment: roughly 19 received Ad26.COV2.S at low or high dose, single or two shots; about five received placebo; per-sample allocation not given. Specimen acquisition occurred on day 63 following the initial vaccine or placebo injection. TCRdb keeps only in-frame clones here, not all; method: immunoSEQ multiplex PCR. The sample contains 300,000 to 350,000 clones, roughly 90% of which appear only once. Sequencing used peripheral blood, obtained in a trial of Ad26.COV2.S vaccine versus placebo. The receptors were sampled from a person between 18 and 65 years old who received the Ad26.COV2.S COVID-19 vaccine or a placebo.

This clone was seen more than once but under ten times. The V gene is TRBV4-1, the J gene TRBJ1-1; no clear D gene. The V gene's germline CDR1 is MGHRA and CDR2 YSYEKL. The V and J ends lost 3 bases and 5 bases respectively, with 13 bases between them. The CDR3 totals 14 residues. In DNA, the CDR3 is TGCGCCAGCAGCCAGAATACCGTACGGACTGAAGCTTTCTTT. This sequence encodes CASSQNTVRTEAFF.

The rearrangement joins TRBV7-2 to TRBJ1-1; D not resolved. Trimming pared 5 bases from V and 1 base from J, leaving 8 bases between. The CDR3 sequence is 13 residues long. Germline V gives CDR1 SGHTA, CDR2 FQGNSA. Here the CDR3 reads CASSRSSNTEAFF. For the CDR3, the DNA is TGTGCCAGCAGCCGGAGCTCGAACACTGAAGCTTTCTTT.

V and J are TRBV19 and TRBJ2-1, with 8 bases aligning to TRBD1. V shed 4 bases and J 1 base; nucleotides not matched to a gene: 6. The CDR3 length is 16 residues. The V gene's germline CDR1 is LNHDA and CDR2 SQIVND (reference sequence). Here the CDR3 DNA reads TGTGCCAGTAGTACCCCAGGGGGCCCGTCCTACAATGAGCAGTTCTTC. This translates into CASSTPGGPSYNEQFF.

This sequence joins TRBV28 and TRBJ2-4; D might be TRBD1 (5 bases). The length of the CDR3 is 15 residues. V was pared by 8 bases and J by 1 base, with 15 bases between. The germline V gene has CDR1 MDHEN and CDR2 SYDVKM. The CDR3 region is CASESGSAAKNIQYF. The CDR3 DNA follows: TGTGCCAGCGAATCAGGGTCCGCCGCCAAAAACATTCAGTACTTC.

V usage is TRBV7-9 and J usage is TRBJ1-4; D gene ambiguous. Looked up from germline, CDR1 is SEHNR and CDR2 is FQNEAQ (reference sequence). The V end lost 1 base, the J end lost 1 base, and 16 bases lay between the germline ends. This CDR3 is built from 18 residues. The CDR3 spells CASSLGPEIKITNEKLFF. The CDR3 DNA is TGTGCCAGCAGCTTAGGACCGGAGATTAAAATAACTAATGAAAAACTGTTTTTT.

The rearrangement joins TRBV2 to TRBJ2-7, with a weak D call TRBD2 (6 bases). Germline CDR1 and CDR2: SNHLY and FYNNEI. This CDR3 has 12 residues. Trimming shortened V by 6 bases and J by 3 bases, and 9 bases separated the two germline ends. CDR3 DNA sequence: TGTGCCAGCAGAGGGGAGGTCTACGAGCAGTACTTC. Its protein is CASRGEVYEQYF. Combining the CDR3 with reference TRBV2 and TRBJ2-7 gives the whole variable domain EPEVTQTPSHQVTQMGQEVILRCVPISNHLYFYWYRQILGQKVEFLVSFYNNEISEKSEIFDDQFSVERPDGSNFTLKIRSTKLEDSAMYFCASRGEVYEQYFGPGTRLTVT.

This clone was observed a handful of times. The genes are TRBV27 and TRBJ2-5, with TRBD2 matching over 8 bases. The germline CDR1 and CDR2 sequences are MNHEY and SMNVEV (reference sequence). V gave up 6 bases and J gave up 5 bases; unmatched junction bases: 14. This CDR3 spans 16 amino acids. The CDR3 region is CASRVSPAGAWETQYF. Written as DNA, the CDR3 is TGTGCCAGCAGAGTTTCACCAGCGGGAGCTTGGGAGACCCAGTACTTC.

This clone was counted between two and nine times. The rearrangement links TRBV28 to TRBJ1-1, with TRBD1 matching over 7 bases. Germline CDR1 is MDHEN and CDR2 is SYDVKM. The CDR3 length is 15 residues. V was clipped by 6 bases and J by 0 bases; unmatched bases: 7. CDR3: CASSRGGQLNTEAFF. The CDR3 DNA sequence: TGTGCCAGCAGCCGGGGGGGACAGCTGAACACTGAAGCTTTCTTT.

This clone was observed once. The CDR3 is CASSSWEPTHNEQFF. As DNA, the CDR3 is TGTGCCAGCAGTTCTTGGGAACCTACCCACAATGAGCAGTTCTTC. The chain joins TRBV27 to TRBJ2-1; D remains ambiguous. The germline V gene encodes CDR1 MNHEY and CDR2 SMNVEV (reference sequence). The CDR3 is made up of 15 amino acids. Trimming stripped 4 bases from V and 5 bases from J, with 15 bases between.

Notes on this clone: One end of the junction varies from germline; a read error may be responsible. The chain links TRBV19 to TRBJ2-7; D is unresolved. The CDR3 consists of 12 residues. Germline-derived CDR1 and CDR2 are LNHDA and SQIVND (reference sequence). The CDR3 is CASSIVSQQMHF. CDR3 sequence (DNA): TGTGCCAGTAGTATAGTATCCCAACAGATGCACTTC. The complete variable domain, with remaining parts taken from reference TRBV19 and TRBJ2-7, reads DGGITQSPKYLFRKEGQNVTLSCEQNLNHDAMYWYRQDPGQGLRLIYYSQIVNDFQKGDIAEGYSVSREKKESFPLTVTSAQKNPTAFYLCASSIVSQQMHFGPGTRLTVT.

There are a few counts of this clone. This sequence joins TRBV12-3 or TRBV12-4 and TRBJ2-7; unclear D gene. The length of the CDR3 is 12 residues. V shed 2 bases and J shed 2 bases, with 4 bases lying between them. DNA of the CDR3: TGTGCCAGCAGTTTATCCGCCTACGAGCAGTACTTC. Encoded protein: CASSLSAYEQYF.

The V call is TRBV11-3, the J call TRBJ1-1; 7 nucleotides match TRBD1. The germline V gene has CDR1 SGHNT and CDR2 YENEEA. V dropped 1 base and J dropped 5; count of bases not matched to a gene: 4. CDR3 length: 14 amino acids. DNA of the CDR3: TGTGCCAGCAGCTTAGGACAGGGAGGAACTGAAGCTTTCTTT. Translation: CASSLGQGGTEAFF.

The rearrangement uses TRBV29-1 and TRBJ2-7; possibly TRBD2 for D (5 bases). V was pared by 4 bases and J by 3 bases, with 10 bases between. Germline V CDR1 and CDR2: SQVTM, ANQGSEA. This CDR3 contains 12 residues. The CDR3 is CSVVVGLYEQYF. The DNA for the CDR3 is TGCAGCGTTGTGGTCGGACTCTACGAGCAGTACTTC.